One and the same sample provided the 5 T cell receptor beta chains below, sequenced in a study of blood T cell repertoires in COVID-19. Assay used: immunoSEQ multiplex PCR; TCRdb lists only in-frame clones, some missing. The repertoire includes 180,000 or so clones, approximately 85% of them detected once, and approximately 1.3% sits in the top ten. The sequencing input was peripheral blood. These receptor sequences come from a man aged 60 to 75 who had recovered from COVID-19.

The chain employs TRBV7-9 and TRBJ1-2; possible D gene TRBD1, 5 bases. There are 12 residues in the CDR3. V was trimmed by 3 bases and J by 6 bases, leaving 8 bases between them. From germline, CDR1 is SEHNR and CDR2 FQNEAQ (reference sequence). The CDR3 sequence is CASSLGRDGYTF. The CDR3 DNA is TGTGCCAGCAGCTTGGGCAGGGATGGCTACACCTTC.

The chain joins TRBV7-2 to TRBJ2-7; 8 nucleotides agree with TRBD2. V shed 4 bases, J shed 5 bases, and the junction held 10 bases outside the gene matches. This CDR3 is 15 amino acids long. Germline V CDR1 and CDR2: SGHTA, FQGNSA. The CDR3 protein is CASSSPPGGTNEQYF. In nucleotides, the CDR3 is TGTGCCAGCAGCTCCCCGCCGGGGGGGACGAACGAGCAGTACTTC.

This chain joins TRBV5-1 and TRBJ1-2, with a possible D match to TRBD1 (5 bases). Germline CDR1 is SGHRS and CDR2 is YFSETQ. V shed 0 bases and J shed 5 bases, with 8 bases lying between them. This CDR3 contains 13 residues. The CDR3, as DNA: TGCGCCAGCAGCTTGGAGCGGGGGTATGGCTACACCTTC. Protein product: CASSLERGYGYTF.

V is TRBV11-2 and J is TRBJ1-1; 7 bases align to TRBD1. After removal of 1 base from V and 8 bases from J, the junction contained 4 bases not matched to a gene. This CDR3 has 13 amino acids. The V gene's germline CDR1 is SGHAT and CDR2 FQNNGV. As DNA, the CDR3 is TGTGCCAGCAGCTTAGGACAGGGCTTAGAAGCTTTCTTT. It specifies CASSLGQGLEAFF.

This clone was seen more than once but under ten times. The rearrangement uses TRBV19 and TRBJ2-2; D is perhaps TRBD2 (5 bases). This CDR3 is 12 amino acids long. V was pared by 9 bases and J by 6 bases, with 11 bases between. Germline lookup yields CDR1 LNHDA and CDR2 SQIVND (reference sequence). The CDR3 nucleotides are TGTGCCAGGATAGTGGAGGCCGGGGAGCTGTTTTTT. It yields the protein CARIVEAGELFF.